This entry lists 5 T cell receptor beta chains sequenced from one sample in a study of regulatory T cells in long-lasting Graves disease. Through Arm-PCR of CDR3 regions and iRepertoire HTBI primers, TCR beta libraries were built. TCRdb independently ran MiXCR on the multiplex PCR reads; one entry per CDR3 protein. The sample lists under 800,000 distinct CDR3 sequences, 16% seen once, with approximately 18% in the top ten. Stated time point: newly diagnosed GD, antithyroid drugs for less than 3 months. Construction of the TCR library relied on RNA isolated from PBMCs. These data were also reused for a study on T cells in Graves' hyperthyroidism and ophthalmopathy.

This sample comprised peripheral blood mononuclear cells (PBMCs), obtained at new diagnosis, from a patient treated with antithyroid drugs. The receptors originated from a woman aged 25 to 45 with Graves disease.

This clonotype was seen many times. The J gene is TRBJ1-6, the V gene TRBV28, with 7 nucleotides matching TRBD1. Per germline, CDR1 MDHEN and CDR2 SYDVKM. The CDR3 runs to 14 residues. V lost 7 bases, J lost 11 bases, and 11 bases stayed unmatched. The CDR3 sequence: CASNSRDRLTPLHF. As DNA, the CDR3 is TGTGCCAGCAACTCCCGGGACAGACTCACACCCCTCCACTTT.

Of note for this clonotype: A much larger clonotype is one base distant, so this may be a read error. CDR3 DNA sequence: TGTGCCAGCGGCGCCAGGGACAGTGAAAAACTGTTTTTT. This encodes CASGARDSEKLFF. The chain carries TRBV6-2 or TRBV6-3 and TRBJ1-4; 7 bases align to TRBD1. V shed 8 bases and J 7 bases; nucleotides not matched to a gene: 7. CDR1 and CDR2 from the germline V gene are MNHEY and SVGEGT. The CDR3 runs 13 residues.

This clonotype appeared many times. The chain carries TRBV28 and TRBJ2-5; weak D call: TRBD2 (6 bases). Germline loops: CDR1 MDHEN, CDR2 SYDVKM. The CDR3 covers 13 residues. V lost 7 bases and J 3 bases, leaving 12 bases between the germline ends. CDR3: CASTVGGKETQYF. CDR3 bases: TGTGCCAGCACGGTGGGGGGTAAAGAGACCCAGTACTTC. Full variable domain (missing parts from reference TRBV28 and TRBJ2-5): DVKVTQSSRYLVKRTGEKVFLECVQDMDHENMFWYRQDPGLGLRLIYFSYDVKMKEKGDIPEGYSVSREKKERFSLILESASTNQTSMYLCASTVGGKETQYFGPGTRLLVL.

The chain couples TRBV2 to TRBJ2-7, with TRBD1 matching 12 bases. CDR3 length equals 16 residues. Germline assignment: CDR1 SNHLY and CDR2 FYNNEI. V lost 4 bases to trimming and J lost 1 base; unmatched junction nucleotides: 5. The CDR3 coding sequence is TGTGCCAGCAGTGGGGGGGACAGGGGGCGATCCTACGAGCAGTACTTC. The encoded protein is CASSGGDRGRSYEQYF.

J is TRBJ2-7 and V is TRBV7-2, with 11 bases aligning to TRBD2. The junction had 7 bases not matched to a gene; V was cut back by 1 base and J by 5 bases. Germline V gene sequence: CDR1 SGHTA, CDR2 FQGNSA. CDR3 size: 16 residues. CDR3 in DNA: TGTGCCAGCAGCTTAGTGCCTAGCGGGAGGATGAACGAGCAGTACTTC. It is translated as CASSLVPSGRMNEQYF.